The table lists the clone carrying this TCR beta chain with a few counts. The data are from a study of blood T cell repertoires in COVID-19. TCRdb's copy holds only in-frame clones and misses some; the assay was immunoSEQ multiplex PCR. The table lists some 140,000 clones, roughly 80% of them singletons. Per the germline V gene, CDR1 is SEHNR and CDR2 is FQNEAQ (reference sequence). CDR3 length equals 14 residues. V shed 6 bases and J shed 0 bases, with 12 bases lying between them. Sequencing used peripheral blood. The chain is built from TRBV7-9 and TRBJ2-7; tentative D call: TRBD1 (5 bases). The sequence derives from a man aged 55-75 years with acute or convalescent COVID-19. The CDR3 is CASSWQTASYEQYF. The CDR3 bases are TGTGCCAGCAGTTGGCAGACAGCCTCCTACGAGCAGTACTTC.